The entry that follows covers one T cell receptor (beta chain) sequence. These data come from a study of blood T cell repertoires in COVID-19. Germline-derived CDR1 and CDR2 are LGHDT and YNNKEL (reference sequence). Deletions cut 0 bases from V and 6 bases from J, with 14 bases between. The length of the CDR3 is 15 residues. Generated by immunoSEQ multiplex PCR, the TCRdb table keeps only in-frame clones and is missing some. The sample lists 150,000 to 200,000 clones; about 85% were seen once. V is TRBV3-1 (or the pseudogene TRBV3-2) and J is TRBJ1-1; D might be TRBD1 (5 bases). The clonotype originates from a man aged 60 to 75 with acute or convalescent COVID-19. Sequencing was done on a sample of peripheral blood. The CDR3: CASSQDTGTYAEAFF. As DNA, the CDR3 is TGTGCCAGCAGCCAAGATACAGGAACGTACGCTGAAGCTTTCTTT.